One TCR beta chain is described in this entry. Its target is unknown. The data belong to a study of CD8 T cells in ankylosing spondylitis. Study findings and constraints: Typical of ankylosing spondylitis blood, it appeared, was a TCR beta motif of seven to nine highly homologous variants. Disease-associated clonotypes exhibited CD8+ identity and were relatively infrequent in peripheral blood.

Using its own MiXCR run on the 5' RACE reads, TCRdb lists one record per CDR3 protein. The sample includes about 750,000 distinct CDR3 sequences, around 17% seen only once; the top ten take over 15%. Germline CDR1 GTSNPN, CDR2 SVGIG (reference sequence). The V and J ends lost 0 bases and 8 bases respectively, with 13 bases between them. The CDR3 covers 14 residues. The chain combines TRBV30 with TRBJ1-4; TRBD1 might be the D (6 bases). The source is a male donor with ankylosing spondylitis. The sample taken for sequencing was blood, either unsorted or a sorted T cell fraction (not recorded which). The CDR3 loop is CAWSVGVQGEKLFF. In DNA form, the CDR3 reads TGTGCCTGGAGTGTTGGGGTCCAGGGGGAAAAACTGTTTTTT.